The 22 T cell receptor beta chains reported below all come from one sample, sequenced in a study of T cell clonality in common variable immunodeficiency. The table came from immunoSEQ multiplex PCR; TCRdb's copy has only in-frame clones and leaves some out. This sample carries 50,000 to 55,000 clones, none of them present only once. Sequenced material: peripheral blood mononuclear cells. These receptors were collected from a person between 18 and 75 years old in good health.

This clone was seen at least ten times. The read stops 3 residues short of the end of the CDR3; the missing end is completed from the germline J gene. J is TRBJ1-6 and V is TRBV7-2; TRBD1 agrees at 8 bases. Germline V gene data show CDR1 as SGHTA and CDR2 as FQGNSA. V lost 4 bases, J lost 8 bases, and 7 bases stayed unmatched. The CDR3 spans 15 residues. The CDR3 reads CASSSRGQGDSPLHF. Incomplete CDR3 DNA: TGTGCCAGCAGCTCCCGTGGACAGGGAGATTCACCC.

Many counts were recorded for this clone. The CDR3 is cut off 3 residues early in the read; its end comes from the germline J gene. V and J are TRBV10-1 and TRBJ1-2, with D uncertain. The CDR3 is 13 amino acids. With 6 bases removed from V and 4 bases from J, the gap between germline ends came to 12 bases. The V gene's germline CDR1 is WNHNN and CDR2 SYGVQD (reference sequence). The part of the CDR3 DNA that was read is TGCGCCAGCAGCCCCTCAGGAGCCTATGGC. It is translated as CASSPSGAYG. The whole CDR3 protein is CASSPSGAYGYTF.

A remark on this clone: The sequence runs out 3 residues before the end of the CDR3; the remainder is reconstructed from the germline J gene. This sequence joins TRBV2 and TRBJ2-2, with a tentative D call TRBD1 (8 bases). This CDR3 region has 13 residues. Germline V gives CDR1 SNHLY, CDR2 FYNNEI. Partial CDR3 DNA: TGTGCCAGCATGGACAGGGAGGGAGAAAAG. Translating it yields CASMDREGEK. Given in full, the CDR3 is CASMDREGEKLFF.

The table lists this clone with many counts. The read stops 3 residues short of the end of the CDR3; the missing end is completed from the germline J gene. This sequence joins TRBV6-1 and TRBJ2-7; D may be TRBD1 or TRBD2 (7 bases each). CDR1 MNHNS and CDR2 SASEGT come from the germline V gene. The CDR3 is 17 residues long. Trimming took 1 base from V and 3 from J, leaving 19 bases between them. The covered CDR3 bases are TGTGCCAGCAGTGAAGTTCTGGGGAGGGACAGTATCTACGAG. This encodes CASSEVLGRDSIYE. The whole CDR3 is CASSEVLGRDSIYEQYF.

This clone was observed at least ten times. The junction departs from the called germline gene at one end, perhaps through a read error. The CDR3 is cut off 3 residues early in the read; its end comes from the germline J gene. This sequence joins TRBV4-2 and TRBJ2-7; D not certain. CDR1 LGHNA and CDR2 YNFKEQ come from the germline V gene. This CDR3 contains 14 residues. CDR3 bases read: TGCGCCAGCAGCCACGCCCACAGATCCTACGAG. Its translation: CASSHAHRSYE. The complete CDR3 protein is CASSHAHRSYEQYF.

This clone was observed at least ten times. Read coverage stops 3 residues before the CDR3 terminus; the germline J gene supplies the remainder. The rearrangement links TRBV7-9 to TRBJ1-3; D perhaps matches TRBD1 (6 bases). Germline V gene data show CDR1 as SEHNR and CDR2 as FQNEAQ (reference sequence). This CDR3 spans 15 amino acids. Trimming removed 4 bases at V and 4 bases at J, with 14 bases between. The DNA read from the CDR3 is TGTGCCAGCAGCTCCTACTCAGGGGTCGGAAACACC. Amino acids: CASSSYSGVGNT. The entire CDR3 protein reads CASSSYSGVGNTIYF.

There are many counts of this clone. Read coverage stops 3 residues before the CDR3 terminus; the germline J gene supplies the remainder. The rearrangement uses TRBV6-1 and TRBJ1-5, with a weak D call TRBD1 (5 bases). The V end was cut by 3 bases, the J end by 0 bases, with 9 bases between. CDR3 size: 15 residues. Looked up from germline, CDR1 is MNHNS and CDR2 is SASEGT. CDR3 bases read: TGTGCCAGCAGTGACACAGGTTATAGCAATCAGCCC. This sequence encodes CASSDTGYSNQP. The entire CDR3 protein reads CASSDTGYSNQPQHF.

Ten or more counts support this clone. The CDR3 end lies 3 residues beyond the end of the read and is filled in from the germline J gene. This chain joins TRBV5-4 and TRBJ2-7; 9 nucleotides align to TRBD2. Germline V gene data show CDR1 as SGHNT and CDR2 as YYREEE (reference sequence). The CDR3 is 14 residues long. J was trimmed by 0 bases and V by 5 bases; bases with no gene match: 3. CDR3 loop: CASSRTSASYEQYF. Incomplete CDR3 DNA: TGTGCCAGCAGTAGGACTAGCGCCTCCTACGAG.

This clone was observed many times. The read halts 3 residues ahead of the CDR3 end, with the missing end drawn from the germline J gene. The rearrangement links TRBV7-9 to TRBJ2-1, with 8 bases fitting TRBD2. V lost 3 bases, J lost 6 bases, and 1 base stayed unmatched. Germline V gene data show CDR1 as SEHNR and CDR2 as FQNEAQ (reference sequence). The CDR3 spans 13 residues. CDR3 loop: CASSLGTSNEQFF. CDR3 DNA (partial): TGTGCCAGCAGCTTGGGGACTAGCAATGAG.

This clone was recorded many times. The CDR3 extends 3 residues past the end of the read, so its final part is completed from the germline J gene. The chain is built from TRBV7-6 and TRBJ1-4, with D perhaps TRBD1 (5 bases). CDR3 length equals 16 residues. Germline CDR1 and CDR2: SGHVS and FNYEAQ. V dropped 5 bases and J dropped 0 bases, with 13 bases sitting between them. Here the CDR3 reads CASSLTDSATNEKLFF. The covered CDR3 bases are TGTGCCAGCAGCCTAACAGACAGTGCAACTAATGAAAAA.

This clone appeared many times. Sequencing ends 3 residues short of the CDR3 end; the germline J gene provides the rest. V usage is TRBV5-1 and J usage is TRBJ1-2; 7 bases are a match to TRBD1. The CDR3 has 12 amino acids. Germline values: CDR1 SGHRS, CDR2 YFSETQ. CDR3 protein: CASSPGGEGYTF. Partial CDR3 DNA: TGCGCCAGCAGCCCAGGGGGTGAGGGC.

In this sample, this clone turned up many times. The read falls 3 residues short of the CDR3 end, and the missing part is taken from the germline J gene. The chain employs TRBV19 and TRBJ1-2; 10 nucleotides agree with TRBD1. The germline CDR1 and CDR2 sequences are LNHDA and SQIVND (reference sequence). The CDR3 has 14 residues. CDR3 amino acids: CASNRPGTGVGYTF. CDR3 DNA, as far as it was read: TGTGCCAGTAACCGCCCGGGGACAGGGGTGGGC.

This clone was counted ten times or more. The CDR3 is cut off 3 residues early in the read; its end comes from the germline J gene. This chain uses TRBV5-8 with TRBJ2-3; D is uncertain. Germline CDR1 is SGHTS and CDR2 is YDEGEE. This CDR3 comprises 15 residues. V was trimmed by 2 bases and J by 0 bases, leaving 10 bases between them. The CDR3 reads CASSFQQLSTDTQYF. The CDR3 DNA, read in part, is TGTGCCAGCAGCTTTCAACAGCTTAGCACAGATACG.

Many counts were recorded for this clone. The read terminates 3 residues before the CDR3 end, so the remaining end is supplied by the germline J gene. V usage is TRBV7-9 and J usage is TRBJ1-6, with D hard to call. CDR3 length: 13 amino acids. V lost 3 bases to trimming and J lost 6 bases, with 6 bases between them. CDR1 SEHNR and CDR2 FQNEAQ come from the germline V gene (reference sequence). The DNA read from the CDR3 is TGTGCCAGCAGCTTCGTCCCTAATTCACCC. Amino acids: CASSFVPNSP. The whole CDR3 sequence is CASSFVPNSPLHF.

This clone was seen at least ten times. The sequenced fragment ends 3 residues before the CDR3 boundary, so the rest is inferred from the germline J gene. This chain connects TRBV7-2 to TRBJ1-1; D ambiguous. The germline V gene has CDR1 SGHTA and CDR2 FQGNSA. The germline V and J ends were trimmed by 5 bases and 0 bases, with 10 bases remaining between them. CDR3 length: 14 amino acids. CDR3 DNA (partial): TGTGCCAGCAGCCCCGGTCGGGTGAACACTGAA. This sequence encodes CASSPGRVNTE. The CDR3 reads in full as CASSPGRVNTEAFF. Full variable domain (missing parts from reference TRBV7-2 and TRBJ1-1): GAGVSQSPSNKVTEKGKDVELRCDPISGHTALYWYRQSLGQGLEFLIYFQGNSAPDKSGLPSDRFSAERTGGSVSTLTIQRTQQEDSAVYLCASSPGRVNTEAFFGQGTRLTVV.

About this clone itself: The DNA ends 3 residues before the CDR3 does, and the rest of the CDR3 is filled in from the germline J gene. V usage is TRBV7-9 and J usage is TRBJ2-7; 12 nucleotides agree with TRBD1. Germline trimming cut 9 bases from V and 4 bases from J; bases unmatched to any gene: 10. Germline V gene data show CDR1 as SEHNR and CDR2 as FQNEAQ (reference sequence). The CDR3 totals 15 residues. The CDR3: CASAGDRGRSYEQYF. CDR3 DNA (partial): TGTGCCAGTGCCGGGGACAGGGGGCGTTCGTACGAG.

This clone was observed at least ten times. The read finishes 3 residues shy of the CDR3 end, and the germline J gene is used to complete it. The V call is TRBV18, the J call TRBJ2-7, with D perhaps TRBD1 (5 bases). Deletions cut 3 bases from V and 3 bases from J, with 12 bases between. Per the germline V gene, CDR1 is KGHSH and CDR2 is LQKENI. The CDR3 is made up of 14 amino acids. The CDR3 region is CASSPTTADYEQYF. Incomplete CDR3 DNA: TGTGCCAGCTCACCTACGACAGCCGACTACGAG.

In its sample, this clone was seen many times. The observed sequence ends 3 residues before the CDR3 terminus, with the missing tail filled in from the germline J gene. This chain links TRBV7-2 with TRBJ1-2; 7 bases agree with TRBD1. In germline, CDR1 is SGHTA, CDR2 FQGNSA. The CDR3 covers 13 residues. V trimming: 1 base; J trimming: 7 bases; junction bases outside the gene matches: 3. The CDR3 loop reads CASSLVTGAGYTF. Incomplete CDR3 DNA: TGTGCCAGCAGCTTAGTCACAGGGGCTGGC.

This clone was observed at least ten times. The CDR3 end is not reached by the read, which stops 3 residues before it; the germline J gene fills it in. The gene calls are TRBV19 and TRBJ1-5; D is uncertain. The length of the CDR3 is 13 residues. V lost 3 bases and J lost 4, with 7 bases in between. Germline loops: CDR1 LNHDA, CDR2 SQIVND (reference sequence). The CDR3 spells CASSISWNQPQHF. Incomplete CDR3 DNA: TGTGCCAGTAGTATCAGTTGGAATCAGCCC.

This clone was picked up many times. Sequencing ends 3 residues short of the CDR3 end; the germline J gene provides the rest. The chain has TRBV29-1 and TRBJ2-6, with D tentatively TRBD1 (8 bases). The CDR3 sequence is 18 residues long. V was trimmed by 6 bases and J by 3 bases, leaving 24 bases between them. Germline V gives CDR1 SQVTM, CDR2 ANQGSEA. The CDR3 reads CSVEGRGPGGYGANVLTF. The CDR3 DNA, read in part, is TGCAGCGTGGAGGGGCGGGGGCCAGGGGGCTATGGGGCCAACGTC.

This clone was detected a few times. The read is 3 residues too short to cover the CDR3 end, so that end is filled in from the germline J gene. The chain combines TRBV18 with TRBJ1-1, with 7 bases aligning to TRBD1. This CDR3 has 14 residues. Germline V CDR1 and CDR2: KGHSH, LQKENI. CDR3 DNA, as far as it was read: TGTGCCAGCTCACCGGGACAGATGATCTACGAG. It codes for CASSPGQMIYE. Given in full, the CDR3 is CASSPGQMIYEAFF.

Points on this clone: The read is 3 residues too short to cover the CDR3 end, so that end is filled in from the germline J gene. The V and J genes are TRBV10-3 and TRBJ2-7; TRBD1 matches 10 bases. With 8 bases clipped from V and 5 bases from J, the junction kept 9 bases outside the gene matches. Germline V gives CDR1 ENHRY, CDR2 SYGVKD. The CDR3 length is 14 residues. The CDR3 DNA, read in part, is TGTGCCATCGGAAGACAGGGGGCGGCCAACGAG. The encoded protein is CAIGRQGAANE. The entire CDR3 reads CAIGRQGAANEQYF.